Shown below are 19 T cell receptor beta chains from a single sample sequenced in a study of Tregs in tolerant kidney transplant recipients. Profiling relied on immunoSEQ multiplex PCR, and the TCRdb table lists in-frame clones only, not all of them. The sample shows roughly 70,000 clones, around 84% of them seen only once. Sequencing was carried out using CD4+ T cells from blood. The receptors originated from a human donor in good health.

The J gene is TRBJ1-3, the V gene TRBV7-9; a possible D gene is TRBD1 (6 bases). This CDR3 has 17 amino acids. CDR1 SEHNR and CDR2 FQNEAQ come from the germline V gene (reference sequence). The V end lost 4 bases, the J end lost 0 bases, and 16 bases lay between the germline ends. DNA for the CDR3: TGTGCCAGCAGCTCCCTGGGGGGGCCGGTCTCTGGAAACACCATATATTTT. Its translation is CASSSLGGPVSGNTIYF.

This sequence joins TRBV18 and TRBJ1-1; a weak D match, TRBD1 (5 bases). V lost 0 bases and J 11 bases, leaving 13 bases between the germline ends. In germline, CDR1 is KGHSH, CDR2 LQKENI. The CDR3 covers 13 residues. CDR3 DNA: TGTGCCAGCTCACCACCGACAGTACTCGCGGCTTTCTTT. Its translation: CASSPPTVLAAFF.

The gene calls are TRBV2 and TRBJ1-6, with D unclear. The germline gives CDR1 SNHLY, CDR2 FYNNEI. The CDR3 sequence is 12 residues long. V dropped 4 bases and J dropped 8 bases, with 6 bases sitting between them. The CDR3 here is CASSANHSPLHF. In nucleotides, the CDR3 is TGTGCCAGCAGTGCGAACCATTCACCCCTCCACTTT.

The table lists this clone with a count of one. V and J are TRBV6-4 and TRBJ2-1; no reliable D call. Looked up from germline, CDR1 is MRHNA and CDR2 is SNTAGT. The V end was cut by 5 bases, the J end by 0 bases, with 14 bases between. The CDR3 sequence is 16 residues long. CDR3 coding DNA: TGTGCCAGCAGTCCGACACCTTTGAGCTCCTACAATGAGCAGTTCTTC. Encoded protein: CASSPTPLSSYNEQFF.

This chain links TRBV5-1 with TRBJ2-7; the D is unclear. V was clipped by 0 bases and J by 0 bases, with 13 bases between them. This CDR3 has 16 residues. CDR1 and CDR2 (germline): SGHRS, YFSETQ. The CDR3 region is CASSLEPNTRSYEQYF. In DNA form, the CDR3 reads TGCGCCAGCAGCTTGGAGCCTAACACGCGCTCCTACGAGCAGTACTTC.

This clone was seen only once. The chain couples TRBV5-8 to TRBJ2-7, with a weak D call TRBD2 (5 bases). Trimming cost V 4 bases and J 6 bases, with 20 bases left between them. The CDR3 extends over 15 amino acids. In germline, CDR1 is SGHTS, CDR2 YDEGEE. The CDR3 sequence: CASSPRTPAGAEQYF. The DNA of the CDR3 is TGTGCCAGCAGCCCAAGGACCCCGGCGGGCGCCGAGCAGTACTTC.

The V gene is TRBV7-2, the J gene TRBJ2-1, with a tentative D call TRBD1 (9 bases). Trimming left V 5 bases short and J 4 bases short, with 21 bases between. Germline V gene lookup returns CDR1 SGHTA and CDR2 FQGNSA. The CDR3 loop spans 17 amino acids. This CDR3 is CASSPGLGDRVYNEQFF. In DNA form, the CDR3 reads TGTGCCAGCAGCCCGGGACTAGGGGACAGGGTATACAATGAGCAGTTCTTC.

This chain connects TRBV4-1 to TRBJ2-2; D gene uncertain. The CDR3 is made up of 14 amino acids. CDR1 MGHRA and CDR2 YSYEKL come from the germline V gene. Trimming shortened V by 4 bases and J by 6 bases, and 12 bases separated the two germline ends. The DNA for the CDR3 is TGCGCCAGCAGCCTCAGGTTGGGCGCCGGGGAGCTGTTTTTT. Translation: CASSLRLGAGELFF.

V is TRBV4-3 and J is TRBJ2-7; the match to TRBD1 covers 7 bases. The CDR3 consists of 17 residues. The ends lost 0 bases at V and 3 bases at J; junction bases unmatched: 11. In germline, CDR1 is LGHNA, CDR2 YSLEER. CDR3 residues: CASSQDHRTGIYYEQYF. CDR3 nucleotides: TGCGCCAGCAGCCAAGATCATCGGACAGGCATATACTACGAGCAGTACTTC.

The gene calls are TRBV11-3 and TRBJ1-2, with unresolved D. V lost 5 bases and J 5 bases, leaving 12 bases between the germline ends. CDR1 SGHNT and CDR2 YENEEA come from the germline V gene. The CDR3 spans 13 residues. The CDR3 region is CASSPSTEYGYTF. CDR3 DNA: TGTGCCAGCAGCCCCTCGACGGAGTATGGCTACACCTTC.

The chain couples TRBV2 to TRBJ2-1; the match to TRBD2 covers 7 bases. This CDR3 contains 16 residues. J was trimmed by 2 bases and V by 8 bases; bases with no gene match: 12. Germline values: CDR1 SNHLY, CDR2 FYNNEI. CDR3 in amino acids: CASRRRTAGAYNEQFF. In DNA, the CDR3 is TGTGCCAGCCGCCGGCGGACTGCGGGGGCCTACAATGAGCAGTTCTTC.

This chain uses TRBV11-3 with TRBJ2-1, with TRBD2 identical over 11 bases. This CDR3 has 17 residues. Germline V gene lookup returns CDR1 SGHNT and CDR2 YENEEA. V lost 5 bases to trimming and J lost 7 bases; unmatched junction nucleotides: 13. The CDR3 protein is CASSLGTSGHPPNEQFF. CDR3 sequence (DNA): TGTGCCAGCAGCCTAGGGACTAGCGGCCACCCTCCAAATGAGCAGTTCTTC.

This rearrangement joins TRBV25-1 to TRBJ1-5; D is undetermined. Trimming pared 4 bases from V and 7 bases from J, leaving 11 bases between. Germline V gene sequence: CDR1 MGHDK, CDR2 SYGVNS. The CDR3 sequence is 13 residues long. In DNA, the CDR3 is TGTGCCAGCAGTGGGAAGGGAGGGCAGCCCCAGCATTTT. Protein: CASSGKGGQPQHF.

The chain's CDR3 is CASSEWGGPANTEAFF. DNA of the CDR3: TGTGCCAGCAGTGAATGGGGTGGACCGGCAAACACTGAAGCTTTCTTT. The chain has TRBV2 and TRBJ1-1; D remains ambiguous. CDR3 length equals 16 residues. Trimming stripped 2 bases from V and 2 bases from J, with 15 bases between. CDR1 and CDR2 (germline): SNHLY, FYNNEI.

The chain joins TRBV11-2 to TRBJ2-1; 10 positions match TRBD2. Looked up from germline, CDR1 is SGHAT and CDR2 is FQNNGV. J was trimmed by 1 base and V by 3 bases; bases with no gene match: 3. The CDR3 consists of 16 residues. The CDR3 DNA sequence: TGTGCCAGCAGCTTGGGACTAGCGTTATCCTACAATGAGCAGTTCTTC. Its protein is CASSLGLALSYNEQFF.

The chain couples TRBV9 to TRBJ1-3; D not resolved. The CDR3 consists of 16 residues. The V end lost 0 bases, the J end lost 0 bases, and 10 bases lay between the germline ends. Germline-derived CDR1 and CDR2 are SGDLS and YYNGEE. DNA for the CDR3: TGTGCCAGCAGCGTAGGGTCCGTCCTCTCTGGAAACACCATATATTTT. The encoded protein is CASSVGSVLSGNTIYF. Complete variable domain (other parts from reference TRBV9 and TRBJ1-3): DSGVTQTPKHLITATGQRVTLRCSPRSGDLSVYWYQQSLDQGLQFLIQYYNGEERAKGNILERFSAQQFPDLHSELNLSSLELGDSALYFCASSVGSVLSGNTIYFGEGSWLTVV.

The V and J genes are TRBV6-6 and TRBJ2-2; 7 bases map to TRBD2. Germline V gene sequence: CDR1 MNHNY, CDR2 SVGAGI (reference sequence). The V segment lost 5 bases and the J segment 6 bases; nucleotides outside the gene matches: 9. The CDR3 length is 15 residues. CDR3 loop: CASSQAGRPSGELFF. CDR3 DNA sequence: TGTGCCAGCAGTCAAGCGGGAAGGCCATCCGGGGAGCTGTTTTTT.

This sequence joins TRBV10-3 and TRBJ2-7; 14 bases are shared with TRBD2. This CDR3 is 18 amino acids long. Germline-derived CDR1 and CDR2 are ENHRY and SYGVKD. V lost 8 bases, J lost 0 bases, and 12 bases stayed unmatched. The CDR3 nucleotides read TGTGCCATCGCGGACCGGACTAGCGGGGGGCCTACCTCCTACGAGCAGTACTTC. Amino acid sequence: CAIADRTSGGPTSYEQYF.

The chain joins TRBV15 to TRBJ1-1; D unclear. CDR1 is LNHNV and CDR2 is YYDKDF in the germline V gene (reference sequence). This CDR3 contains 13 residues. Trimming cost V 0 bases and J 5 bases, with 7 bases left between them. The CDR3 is CATSRDFGTEAFF. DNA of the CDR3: TGTGCCACCAGCAGAGATTTCGGGACTGAAGCTTTCTTT.